These 3 T cell receptor beta chains share one sample of origin, sequenced in a study of T cell repertoires in breast cancer. The expanded emulsion RT-PCR method captured paired alpha and beta chains from CD8+ T cells. Unpaired genes were suppressed by blocking oligonucleotides during a second nested PCR. MiXCR, applied by TCRdb to the emulsion pairing reads, yields one record per CDR3 protein. The sample holds approximately 37,000 distinct CDR3 sequences; roughly 44% are singletons and the top ten take 55% to 75%. Material for sequencing was CD8+ T cells. Receptor source: a pool of human donors with breast cancer or a healthy control (not recorded which).

The chain is built from TRBV20-1 and TRBJ1-1; D might be TRBD1 (5 bases). Germline V gives CDR1 DFQATT, CDR2 SNEGSKA (reference sequence). The CDR3 covers 14 residues. Trimming removed 2 bases from V and 4 bases from J, with 14 bases in between. The CDR3 is CSARRRVGGTEAFF. The CDR3 DNA reads TGCAGTGCTAGAAGACGGGTCGGGGGCACTGAAGCTTTCTTT.

This chain uses TRBV12-3 or TRBV12-4 with TRBJ2-1; TRBD2 aligns across 8 bases. With V trimmed by 4 bases and J by 0 bases, 5 bases remained unmatched. This CDR3 spans 16 amino acids. The CDR3 DNA reads as TGTGCCAGCAGTTGGGGACTAGACGTCTCCTACAATGAGCAGTTCTTC. It encodes CASSWGLDVSYNEQFF.

V and J are TRBV20-1 and TRBJ1-2, with D possibly TRBD1 on 6 matching bases. V lost 2 bases and J lost 6, with 7 bases in between. CDR3 length: 11 amino acids. Germline CDR1 reads DFQATT; CDR2 reads SNEGSKA (reference sequence). As DNA, the CDR3 is TGCAGTGCTAGAAGGGGGGATGGCTACACCTTC. It specifies CSARRGDGYTF.